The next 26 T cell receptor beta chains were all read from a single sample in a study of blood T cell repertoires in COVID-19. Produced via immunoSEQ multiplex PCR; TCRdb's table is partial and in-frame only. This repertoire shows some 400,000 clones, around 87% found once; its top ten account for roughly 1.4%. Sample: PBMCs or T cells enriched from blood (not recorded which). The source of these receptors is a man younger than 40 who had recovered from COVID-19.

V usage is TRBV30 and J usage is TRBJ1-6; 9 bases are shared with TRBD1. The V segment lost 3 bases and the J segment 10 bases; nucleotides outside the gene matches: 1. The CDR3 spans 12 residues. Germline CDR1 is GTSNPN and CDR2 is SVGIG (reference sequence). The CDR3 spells CAWRGQGSPLHF. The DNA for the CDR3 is TGTGCCTGGAGGGGACAGGGATCACCCCTCCACTTT. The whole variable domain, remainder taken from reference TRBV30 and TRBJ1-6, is SQTIHQWPATLVQPVGSPLSLECTVEGTSNPNLYWYRQAAGRGLQLLFYSVGIGQISSEVPQNLSASRPQDRQFILSSKKLLLSDSGFYLCAWRGQGSPLHFGNGTRLTVT.

CDR3 bases: TGTGCCAGCAGTGTTACACCGAACACTGAAGCTTTCTTT. It specifies CASSVTPNTEAFF. This chain joins TRBV12-3 or TRBV12-4 and TRBJ1-1; D is undetermined. V was trimmed by 5 bases and J by 1 base, leaving 8 bases between them. This CDR3 spans 13 amino acids.

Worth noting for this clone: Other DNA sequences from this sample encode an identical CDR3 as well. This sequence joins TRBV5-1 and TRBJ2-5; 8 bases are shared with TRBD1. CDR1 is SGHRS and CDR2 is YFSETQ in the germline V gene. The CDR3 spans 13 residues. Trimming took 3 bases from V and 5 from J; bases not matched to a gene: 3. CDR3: CASSSTGVETQYF. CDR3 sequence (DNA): TGCGCCAGCAGCTCGACAGGGGTCGAGACCCAGTACTTC.

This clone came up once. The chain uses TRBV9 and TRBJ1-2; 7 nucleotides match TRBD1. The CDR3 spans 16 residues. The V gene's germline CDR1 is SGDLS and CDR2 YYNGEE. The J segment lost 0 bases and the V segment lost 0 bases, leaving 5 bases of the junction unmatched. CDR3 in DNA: TGTGCCAGCAGCGTAGACGGAGGGGGCGCTAACTATGGCTACACCTTC. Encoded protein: CASSVDGGGANYGYTF.

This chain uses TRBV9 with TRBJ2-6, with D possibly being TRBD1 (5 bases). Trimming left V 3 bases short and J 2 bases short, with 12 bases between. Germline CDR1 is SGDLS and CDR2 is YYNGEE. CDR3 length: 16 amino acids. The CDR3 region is CASSEGPGTGANVLTF. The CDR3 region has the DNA TGTGCCAGCAGCGAGGGGCCCGGAACTGGGGCCAACGTCCTGACTTTC.

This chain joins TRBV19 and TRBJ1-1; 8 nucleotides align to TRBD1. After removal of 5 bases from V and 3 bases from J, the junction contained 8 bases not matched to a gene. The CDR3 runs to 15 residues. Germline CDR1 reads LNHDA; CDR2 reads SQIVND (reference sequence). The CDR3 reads CASSPGTGGYTEAFF. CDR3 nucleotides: TGTGCCAGTAGTCCGGGGACAGGAGGGTACACTGAAGCTTTCTTT. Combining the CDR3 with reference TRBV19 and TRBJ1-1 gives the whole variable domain DGGITQSPKYLFRKEGQNVTLSCEQNLNHDAMYWYRQDPGQGLRLIYYSQIVNDFQKGDIAEGYSVSREKKESFPLTVTSAQKNPTAFYLCASSPGTGGYTEAFFGQGTRLTVV.

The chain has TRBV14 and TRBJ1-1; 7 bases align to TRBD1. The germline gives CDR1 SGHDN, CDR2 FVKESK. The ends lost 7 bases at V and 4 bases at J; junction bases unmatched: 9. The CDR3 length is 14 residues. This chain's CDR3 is CASTPIGTATEAFF. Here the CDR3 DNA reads TGTGCCAGCACCCCAATCGGGACAGCCACTGAAGCTTTCTTT.

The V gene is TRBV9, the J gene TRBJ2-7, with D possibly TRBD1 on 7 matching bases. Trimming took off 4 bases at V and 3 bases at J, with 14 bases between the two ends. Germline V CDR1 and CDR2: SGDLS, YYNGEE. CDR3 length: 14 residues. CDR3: CASSPAGQNYEQYF. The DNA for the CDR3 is TGTGCCAGCAGCCCCGCGGGACAGAACTACGAGCAGTACTTC.

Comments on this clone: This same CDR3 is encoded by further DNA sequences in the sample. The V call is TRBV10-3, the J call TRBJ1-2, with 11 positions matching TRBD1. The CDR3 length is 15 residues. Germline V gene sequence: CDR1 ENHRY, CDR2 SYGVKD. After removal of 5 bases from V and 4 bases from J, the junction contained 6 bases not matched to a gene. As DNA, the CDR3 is TGTGCCATCAGTTACGGACAGGGGGCGAGCTATGGCTACACCTTC. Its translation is CAISYGQGASYGYTF.

CDR3 DNA: TGTGCCAGCAGTTCGGGAAACATGAACACTGAAGCTTTCTTT. It translates to CASSSGNMNTEAFF. The V call is TRBV6-5, the J call TRBJ1-1; unclear D gene. The CDR3 has 14 residues. Germline CDR1 is MNHEY and CDR2 is SVGAGI. V lost 4 bases and J 0 bases, leaving 9 bases between the germline ends.

In DNA form, the CDR3 reads TGCGCCAGCAGGCCTGCGGGGGGGCGGAGGACTGAAGCTTTCTTT. Its translation: CASRPAGGRRTEAFF. The genes are TRBV10-2 and TRBJ1-1; perhaps TRBD1 as D (6 bases). V gave up 6 bases and J gave up 5 bases, with 19 bases separating them. The CDR3 runs 15 residues. The V gene's germline CDR1 is WSHSY and CDR2 SAAADI.

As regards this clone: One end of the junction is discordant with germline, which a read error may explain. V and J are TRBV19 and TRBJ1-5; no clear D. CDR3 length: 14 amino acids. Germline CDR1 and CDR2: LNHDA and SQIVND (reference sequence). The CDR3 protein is CASIPSGASQSQHF. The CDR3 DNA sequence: TGTGCCAGTATACCCTCGGGAGCTTCTCAGTCCCAGCATTTT.

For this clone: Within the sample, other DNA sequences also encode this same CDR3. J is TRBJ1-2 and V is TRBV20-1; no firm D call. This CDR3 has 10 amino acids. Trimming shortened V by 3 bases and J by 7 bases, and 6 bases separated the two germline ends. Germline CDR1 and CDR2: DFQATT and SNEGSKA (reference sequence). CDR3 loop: CSARGAGYTF. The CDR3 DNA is TGCAGTGCTAGGGGAGCTGGCTACACCTTC.

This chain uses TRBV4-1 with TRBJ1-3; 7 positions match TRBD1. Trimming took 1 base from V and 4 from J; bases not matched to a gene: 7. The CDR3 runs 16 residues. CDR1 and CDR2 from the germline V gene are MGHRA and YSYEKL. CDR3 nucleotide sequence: TGCGCCAGCAGCCAAGTAACAGGGGATTTGGGAAACACCATATATTTT. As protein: CASSQVTGDLGNTIYF.

CDR3 residues: CASSTQGGKVEQYF. CDR3 sequence (DNA): TGTGCCAGCAGCACACAGGGGGGTAAGGTCGAGCAGTACTTC. The gene calls are TRBV5-4 and TRBJ2-7, with 8 bases that match TRBD1. Germline trimming cut 4 bases from V and 6 bases from J; bases unmatched to any gene: 9. CDR3 length equals 14 residues. Germline V CDR1 and CDR2: SGHNT, YYREEE (reference sequence).

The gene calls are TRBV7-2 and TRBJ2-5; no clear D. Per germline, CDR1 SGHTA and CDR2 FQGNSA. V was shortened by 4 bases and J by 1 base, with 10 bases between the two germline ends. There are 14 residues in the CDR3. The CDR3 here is CASSYPGVQETQYF. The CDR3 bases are TGTGCCAGCAGCTACCCGGGTGTCCAAGAGACCCAGTACTTC.

The CDR3 loop is CASRALTGMNTEAFF. In DNA form, the CDR3 reads TGTGCCAGCCGAGCCTTAACGGGGATGAACACTGAAGCTTTCTTT. The chain employs TRBV2 and TRBJ1-1; D remains unclear. This CDR3 comprises 15 residues. Trimming removed 8 bases from V and 0 bases from J, with 16 bases in between. Germline CDR1 reads SNHLY; CDR2 reads FYNNEI.

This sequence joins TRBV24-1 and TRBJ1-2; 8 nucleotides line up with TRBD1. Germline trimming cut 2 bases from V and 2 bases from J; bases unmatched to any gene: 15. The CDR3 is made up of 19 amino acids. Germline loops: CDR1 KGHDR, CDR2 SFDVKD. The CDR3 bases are TGTGCCACCAGTGATTCGAGTGGCAGGGGGCTTTCTCCAAACTATGGCTACACCTTC. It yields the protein CATSDSSGRGLSPNYGYTF.

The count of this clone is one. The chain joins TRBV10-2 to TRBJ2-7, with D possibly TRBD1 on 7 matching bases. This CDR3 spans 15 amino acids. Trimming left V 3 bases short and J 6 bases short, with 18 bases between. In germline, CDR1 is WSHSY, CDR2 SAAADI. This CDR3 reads CASSDYRGGFREQYF. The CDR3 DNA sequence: TGCGCCAGCAGTGATTACAGGGGAGGATTTCGCGAGCAGTACTTC.

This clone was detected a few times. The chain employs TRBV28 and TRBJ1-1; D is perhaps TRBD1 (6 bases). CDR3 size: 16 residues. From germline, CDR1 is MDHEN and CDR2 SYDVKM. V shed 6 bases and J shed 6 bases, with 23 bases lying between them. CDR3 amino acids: CASSSSRGGVGAEAFF. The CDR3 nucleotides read TGTGCCAGCAGCTCATCGCGGGGGGGCGTCGGAGCTGAAGCTTTCTTT.

CDR3 DNA: TGTGCCAGCAGCGCCCAGACAGGAAACACCATATATTTT. This codes for CASSAQTGNTIYF. The chain joins TRBV7-9 to TRBJ1-3; D not certain. V was trimmed by 5 bases and J by 4 bases, leaving 9 bases between them. The CDR3 runs to 13 residues. CDR1 is SEHNR, CDR2 FQNEAQ, per germline (reference sequence).

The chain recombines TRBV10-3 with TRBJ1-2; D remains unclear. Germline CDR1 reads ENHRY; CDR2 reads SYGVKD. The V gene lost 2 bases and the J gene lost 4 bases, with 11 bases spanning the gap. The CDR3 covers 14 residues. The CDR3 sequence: CAISEIREFYGYTF. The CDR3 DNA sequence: TGTGCCATCAGTGAGATACGGGAATTCTATGGCTACACCTTC.

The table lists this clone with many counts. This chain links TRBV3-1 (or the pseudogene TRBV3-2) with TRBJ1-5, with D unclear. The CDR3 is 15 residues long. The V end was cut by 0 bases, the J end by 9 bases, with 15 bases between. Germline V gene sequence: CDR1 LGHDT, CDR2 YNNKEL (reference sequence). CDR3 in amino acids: CASSQDVGYRWPQHF. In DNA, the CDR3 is TGTGCCAGCAGCCAAGATGTCGGGTACCGGTGGCCCCAGCATTTT.

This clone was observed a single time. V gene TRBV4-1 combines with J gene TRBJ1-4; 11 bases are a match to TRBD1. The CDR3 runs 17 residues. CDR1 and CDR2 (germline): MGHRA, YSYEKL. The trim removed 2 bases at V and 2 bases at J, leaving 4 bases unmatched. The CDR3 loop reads CASSQRTGGSTNEKLFF. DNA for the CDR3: TGCGCCAGCAGCCAACGGACAGGGGGCTCGACTAATGAAAAACTGTTTTTT.

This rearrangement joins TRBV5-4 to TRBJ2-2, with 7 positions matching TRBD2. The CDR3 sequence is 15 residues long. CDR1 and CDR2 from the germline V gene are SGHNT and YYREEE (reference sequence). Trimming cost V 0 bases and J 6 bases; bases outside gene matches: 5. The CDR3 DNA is TGTGCCAGCAGCTTGGCCGGGGGGACGGCCGGGGAGCTGTTTTTT. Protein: CASSLAGGTAGELFF.

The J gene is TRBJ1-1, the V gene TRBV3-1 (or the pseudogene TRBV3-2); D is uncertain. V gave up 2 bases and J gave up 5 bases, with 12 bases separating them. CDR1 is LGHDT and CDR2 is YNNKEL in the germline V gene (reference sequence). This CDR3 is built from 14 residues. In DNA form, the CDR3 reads TGTGCCAGCAGCCAACGGGTCTATGGGACTGAAGCTTTCTTT. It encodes CASSQRVYGTEAFF.